Detailed here is one TCR beta chain. These data are taken from a study of blood T cell repertoires in COVID-19. Study overall: Sample material is recorded as cDNA or gDNA derived from T cells, B-cell-depleted T cells, or PBMCs.

Seattle-derived patients entered the study during active infection and were followed longitudinally. V was cut by 10 bases and J by 1 base, with 13 bases left in between. CDR1 is PRHDT, CDR2 FYEKMQ, per germline (reference sequence). The CDR3 contains 13 residues. Clones were read by immunoSEQ multiplex PCR, and TCRdb kept only the in-frame ones, dropping some. The data contain about 180,000 clones, approximately 81% of them singletons. The origin of this receptor is a person between 70 and 80 years old with COVID-19, enrolled during active disease. The chain is built from TRBV13 and TRBJ1-1; D gene unclear. The sequenced material came from peripheral blood. The CDR3 region has the DNA TGTGCCACGCTAGAACGGAGGAACACTGAAGCTTTCTTT. As protein: CATLERRNTEAFF.